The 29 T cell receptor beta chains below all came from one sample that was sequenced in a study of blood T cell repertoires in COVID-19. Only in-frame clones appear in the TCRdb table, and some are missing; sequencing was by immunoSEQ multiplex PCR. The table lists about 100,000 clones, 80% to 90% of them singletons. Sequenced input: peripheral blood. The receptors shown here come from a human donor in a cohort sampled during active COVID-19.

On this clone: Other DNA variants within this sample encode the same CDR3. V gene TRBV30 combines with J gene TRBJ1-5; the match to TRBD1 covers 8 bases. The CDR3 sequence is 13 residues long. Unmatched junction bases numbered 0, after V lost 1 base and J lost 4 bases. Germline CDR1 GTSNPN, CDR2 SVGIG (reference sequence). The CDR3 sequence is CAWSGTGNQPQHF. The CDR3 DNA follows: TGTGCCTGGAGTGGGACAGGGAATCAGCCCCAGCATTTT.

CDR3 protein: CASSLAMDRGPAFGYTF. As DNA, the CDR3 is TGTGCCAGCAGCTTAGCGATGGACAGGGGCCCTGCTTTTGGCTACACCTTC. The chain carries TRBV7-2 and TRBJ1-2; 9 positions agree with TRBD1. There are 17 residues in the CDR3. CDR1 and CDR2 from the germline V gene are SGHTA and FQGNSA. V lost 0 bases to trimming and J lost 7 bases; unmatched junction nucleotides: 12.

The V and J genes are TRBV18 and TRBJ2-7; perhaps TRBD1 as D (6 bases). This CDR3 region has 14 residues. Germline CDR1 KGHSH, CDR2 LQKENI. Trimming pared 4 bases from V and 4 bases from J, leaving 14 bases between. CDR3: CASSRVGGDYEQYF. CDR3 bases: TGTGCCAGCTCACGGGTAGGGGGAGATTACGAGCAGTACTTC. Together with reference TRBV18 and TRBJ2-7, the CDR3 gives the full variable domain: NAGVMQNPRHLVRRRGQEARLRCSPMKGHSHVYWYRQLPEEGLKFMVYLQKENIIDESGMPKERFSAEFPKEGPSILRIQQVVRGDSAAYFCASSRVGGDYEQYFGPGTRLTVT.

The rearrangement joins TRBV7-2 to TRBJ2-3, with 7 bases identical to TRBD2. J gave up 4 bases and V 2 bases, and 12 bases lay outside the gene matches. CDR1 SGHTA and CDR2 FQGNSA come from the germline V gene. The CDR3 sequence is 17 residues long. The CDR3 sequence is CASSLWGGRVPPDTQYF. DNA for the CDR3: TGTGCCAGCAGCTTATGGGGGGGGAGGGTTCCTCCAGATACGCAGTATTTT.

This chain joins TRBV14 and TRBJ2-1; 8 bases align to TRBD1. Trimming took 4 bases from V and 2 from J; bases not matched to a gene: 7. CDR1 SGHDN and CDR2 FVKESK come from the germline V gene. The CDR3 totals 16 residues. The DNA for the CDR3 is TGTGCCAGCAGCCGACCGACAGGGGCCCCCTACAATGAGCAGTTCTTC. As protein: CASSRPTGAPYNEQFF. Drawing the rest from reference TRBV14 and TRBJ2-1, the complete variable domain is EAGVTQFPSHSVIEKGQTVTLRCDPISGHDNLYWYRRVMGKEIKFLLHFVKESKQDESGMPNNRFLAERTGGTYSTLKVQPAELEDSGVYFCASSRPTGAPYNEQFFGPGTRLTVL.

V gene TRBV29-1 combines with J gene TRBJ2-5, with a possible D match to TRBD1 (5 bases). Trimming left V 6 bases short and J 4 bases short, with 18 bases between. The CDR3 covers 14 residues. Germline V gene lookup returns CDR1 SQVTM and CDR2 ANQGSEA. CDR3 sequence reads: CSVLKAGMGETQYF. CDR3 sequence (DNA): TGCAGCGTACTGAAGGCAGGGATGGGAGAGACCCAGTACTTC. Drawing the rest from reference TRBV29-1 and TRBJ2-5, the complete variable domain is SAVISQKPSRDICQRGTSLTIQCQVDSQVTMMFWYRQQPGQSLTLIATANQGSEATYESGFVIDKFPISRPNLTFSTLTVSNMSPEDSSIYLCSVLKAGMGETQYFGPGTRLLVL.

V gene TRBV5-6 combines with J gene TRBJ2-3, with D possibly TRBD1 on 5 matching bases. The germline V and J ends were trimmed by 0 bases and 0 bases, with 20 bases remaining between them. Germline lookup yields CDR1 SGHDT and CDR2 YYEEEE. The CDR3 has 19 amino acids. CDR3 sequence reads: CASSLGFSTAYISTDTQYF. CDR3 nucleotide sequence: TGTGCCAGCAGCTTGGGGTTCTCGACAGCGTACATTAGCACAGATACGCAGTATTTT.

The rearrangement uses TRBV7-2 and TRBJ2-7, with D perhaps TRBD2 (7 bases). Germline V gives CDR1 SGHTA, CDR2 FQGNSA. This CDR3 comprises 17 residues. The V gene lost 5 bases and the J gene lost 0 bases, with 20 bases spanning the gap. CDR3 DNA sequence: TGTGCCAGCAGCCCCGGGGGGCTCCCACATAACTCCTACGAGCAGTACTTC. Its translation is CASSPGGLPHNSYEQYF.

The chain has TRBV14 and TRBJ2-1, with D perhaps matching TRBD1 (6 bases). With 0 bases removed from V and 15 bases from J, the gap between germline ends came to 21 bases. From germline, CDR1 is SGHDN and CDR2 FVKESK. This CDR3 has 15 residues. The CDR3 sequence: CASSQDHESGRGLFF. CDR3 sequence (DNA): TGTGCCAGCAGCCAAGATCACGAATCGGGCAGGGGTTTGTTCTTC.

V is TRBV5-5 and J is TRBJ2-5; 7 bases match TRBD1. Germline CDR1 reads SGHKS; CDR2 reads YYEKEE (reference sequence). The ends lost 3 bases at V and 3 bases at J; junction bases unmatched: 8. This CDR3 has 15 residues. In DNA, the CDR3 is TGTGCCAGCAGCTCCCGGGACAGTTCGAAAGAGACCCAGTACTTC. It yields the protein CASSSRDSSKETQYF.

This CDR3 is CASSPALGGERGYNEQFF. The CDR3 DNA follows: TGCGCCAGCAGCCCAGCTCTCGGCGGGGAGAGAGGGTACAATGAGCAGTTCTTC. The chain employs TRBV5-1 and TRBJ2-1; D is possibly TRBD2 (6 bases). This CDR3 is built from 18 residues. Germline-derived CDR1 and CDR2 are SGHRS and YFSETQ. V was pared by 4 bases and J by 4 bases, with 24 bases between.

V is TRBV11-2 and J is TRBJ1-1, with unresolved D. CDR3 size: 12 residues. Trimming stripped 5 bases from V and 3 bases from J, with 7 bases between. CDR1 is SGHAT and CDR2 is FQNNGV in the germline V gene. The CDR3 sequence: CASSPQYTEAFF. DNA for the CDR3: TGTGCCAGCAGCCCACAGTACACTGAAGCTTTCTTT.

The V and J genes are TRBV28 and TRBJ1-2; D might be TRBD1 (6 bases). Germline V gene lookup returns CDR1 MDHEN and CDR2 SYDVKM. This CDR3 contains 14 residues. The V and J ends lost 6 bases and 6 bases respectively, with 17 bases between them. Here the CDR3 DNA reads TGTGCCAGCAGCCTCGAGGGGGTTCGGAATGGCTACACCTTC. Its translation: CASSLEGVRNGYTF.

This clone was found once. The CDR3 spells CASSRQGETQYF. CDR3 nucleotides: TGTGCCAGCAGCAGACAGGGAGAGACCCAGTACTTC. The chain carries TRBV6-2 or TRBV6-3 and TRBJ2-5, with TRBD1 matching 7 bases. Looked up from germline, CDR1 is MNHEY and CDR2 is SVGEGT. The CDR3 runs to 12 residues. With 6 bases clipped from V and 4 bases from J, the junction kept 2 bases outside the gene matches.

The CDR3, as DNA: TGTGCCAGCAGTCTTAGATCAGGGTACAATCAGCCCCAGCATTTT. Translating gives CASSLRSGYNQPQHF. J is TRBJ1-5 and V is TRBV7-2; TRBD1 might be the D (5 bases). Trimming left V 6 bases short and J 3 bases short, with 15 bases between. Germline CDR1 SGHTA, CDR2 FQGNSA. The CDR3 length is 15 residues.

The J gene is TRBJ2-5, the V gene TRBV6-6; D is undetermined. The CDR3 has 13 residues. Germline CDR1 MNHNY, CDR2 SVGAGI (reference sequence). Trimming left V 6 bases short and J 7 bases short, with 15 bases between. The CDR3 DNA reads TGTGCCAGCAGCCCGGCGGATCCCGCGACCCAGTACTTC. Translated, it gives CASSPADPATQYF.

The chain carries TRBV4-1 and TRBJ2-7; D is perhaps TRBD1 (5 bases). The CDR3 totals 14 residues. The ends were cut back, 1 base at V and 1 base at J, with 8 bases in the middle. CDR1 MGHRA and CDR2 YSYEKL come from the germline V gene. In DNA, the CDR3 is TGCGCCAGCAGCCAAGGGGCAGGGTCCTACGAGCAGTACTTC. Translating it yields CASSQGAGSYEQYF.

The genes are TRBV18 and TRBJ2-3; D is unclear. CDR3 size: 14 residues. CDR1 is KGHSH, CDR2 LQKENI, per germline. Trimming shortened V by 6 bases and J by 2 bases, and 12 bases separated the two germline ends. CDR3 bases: TGTGCCAGCTCCCCCCCGCAGAACACAGATACGCAGTATTTT. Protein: CASSPPQNTDTQYF.

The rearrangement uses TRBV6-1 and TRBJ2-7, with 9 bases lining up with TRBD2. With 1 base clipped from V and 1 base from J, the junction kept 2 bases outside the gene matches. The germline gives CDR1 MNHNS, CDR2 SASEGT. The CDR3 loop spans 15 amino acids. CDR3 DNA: TGTGCCAGCAGTGAAGAAGCGGGAGGATCCTACGAGCAGTACTTC. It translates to CASSEEAGGSYEQYF.

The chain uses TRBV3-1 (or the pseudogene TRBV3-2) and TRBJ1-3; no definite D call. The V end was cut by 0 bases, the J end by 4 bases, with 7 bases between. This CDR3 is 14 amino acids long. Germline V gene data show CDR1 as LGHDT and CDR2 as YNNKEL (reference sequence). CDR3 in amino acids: CASSQEQTGNTIYF. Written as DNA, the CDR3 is TGTGCCAGCAGCCAAGAACAGACGGGAAACACCATATATTTT.

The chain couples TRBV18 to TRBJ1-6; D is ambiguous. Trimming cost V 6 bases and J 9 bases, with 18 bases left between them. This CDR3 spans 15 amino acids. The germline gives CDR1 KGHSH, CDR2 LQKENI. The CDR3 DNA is TGTGCCAGCTCGTCTCAGGTCACCGGGAGTTCACCCCTCCACTTT. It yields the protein CASSSQVTGSSPLHF.

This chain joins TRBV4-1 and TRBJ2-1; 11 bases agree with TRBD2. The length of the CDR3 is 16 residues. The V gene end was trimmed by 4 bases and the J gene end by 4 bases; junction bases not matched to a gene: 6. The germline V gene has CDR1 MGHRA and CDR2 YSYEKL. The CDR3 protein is CASSLSGTSGYNEQFF. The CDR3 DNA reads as TGCGCCAGCAGCCTCTCCGGGACTAGCGGTTACAATGAGCAGTTCTTC.

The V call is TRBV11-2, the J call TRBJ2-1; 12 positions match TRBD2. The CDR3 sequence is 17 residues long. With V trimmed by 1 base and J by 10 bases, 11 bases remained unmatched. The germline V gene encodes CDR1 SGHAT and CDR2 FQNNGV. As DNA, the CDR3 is TGTGCCAGCAGCTTAGGCCAGACTAGCGGGGGACCCCGGGAGCAGTTCTTC. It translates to CASSLGQTSGGPREQFF.

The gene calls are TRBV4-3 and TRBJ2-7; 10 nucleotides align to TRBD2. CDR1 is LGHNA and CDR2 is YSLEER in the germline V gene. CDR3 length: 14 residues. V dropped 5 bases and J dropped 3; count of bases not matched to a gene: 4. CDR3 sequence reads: CASSDGLAVYEQYF. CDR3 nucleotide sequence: TGCGCCAGCAGCGACGGACTAGCGGTCTACGAGCAGTACTTC.

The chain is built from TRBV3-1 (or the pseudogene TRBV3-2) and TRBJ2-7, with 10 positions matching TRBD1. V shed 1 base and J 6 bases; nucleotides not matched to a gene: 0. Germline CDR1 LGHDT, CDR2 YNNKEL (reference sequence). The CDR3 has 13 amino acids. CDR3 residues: CASSQGTGGEQYF. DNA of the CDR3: TGTGCCAGCAGCCAAGGGACAGGGGGCGAGCAGTACTTC.

The CDR3 here is CASKGQLAYNSPLHF. DNA for the CDR3: TGTGCCAGCAAGGGACAGCTTGCTTATAATTCACCCCTCCACTTT. The chain links TRBV28 to TRBJ1-6, with 7 positions matching TRBD1. CDR1 MDHEN and CDR2 SYDVKM come from the germline V gene. The V gene end was trimmed by 7 bases and the J gene end by 4 bases; junction bases not matched to a gene: 7. The CDR3 totals 15 residues.

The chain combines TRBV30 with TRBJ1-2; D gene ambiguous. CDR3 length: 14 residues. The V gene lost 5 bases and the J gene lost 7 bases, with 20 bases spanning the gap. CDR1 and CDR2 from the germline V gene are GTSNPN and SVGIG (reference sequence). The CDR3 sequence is CAWERHKPSGGYTF. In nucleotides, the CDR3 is TGTGCCTGGGAACGGCACAAACCCTCGGGTGGCTACACCTTC.

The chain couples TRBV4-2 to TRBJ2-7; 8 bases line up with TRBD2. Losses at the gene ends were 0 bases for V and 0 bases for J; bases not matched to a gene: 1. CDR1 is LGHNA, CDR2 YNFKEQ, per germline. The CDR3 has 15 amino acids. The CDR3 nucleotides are TGTGCCAGCAGCCAAGATCGGGGGGGCTCCTACGAGCAGTACTTC. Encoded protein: CASSQDRGGSYEQYF.

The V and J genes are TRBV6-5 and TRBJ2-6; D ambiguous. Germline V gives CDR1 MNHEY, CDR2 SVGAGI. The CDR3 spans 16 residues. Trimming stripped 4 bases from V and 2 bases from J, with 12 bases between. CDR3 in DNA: TGTGCCAGCAGTTCCCTACAGAGAACTGGGGCCAACGTCCTGACTTTC. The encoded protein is CASSSLQRTGANVLTF.